This T cell receptor (beta chain) was retrieved from a study of breast tumors, draining lymph nodes, adjacent tissues. Study findings and constraints: Findings are consistent with lymph node origin and intratumoral expansion of most tumor T cells. Compared with basal-like, luminal-like tumors shared significantly more repertoire with nontumor tissue. Tumor repertoires ranked between lymph nodes and nontumor tissue in diversity, with V and J gene preferences. The lymph node origin of tumor T cells was framed as consistent with a hypothesis, not demonstrated.

One entry per CDR3 protein, called by TCRdb with MiXCR from the multiplex PCR reads. The sample lists about 230,000 distinct CDR3 sequences, about 30% occurring once. Axillary draining lymph nodes of breast cancer patients supplied the node samples. Concerning this clonotype itself: Antigen unknown.

Sample: axillary lymph node tissue. The receptor was derived from a female donor with breast cancer. Some clones in this sample may be carry-over from other donors' samples.

CDR3 loop: CAWSSSSGRSPLHF. The CDR3 bases are TGTGCCTGGAGTTCATCTAGCGGGAGATCGCCCCTCCACTTT. This sequence joins TRBV30 and TRBJ1-6; D not certain. CDR3 size: 14 residues. Germline CDR1 and CDR2: GTSNPN and SVGIG (reference sequence). Trimming removed 2 bases at V and 13 bases at J, with 18 bases between.